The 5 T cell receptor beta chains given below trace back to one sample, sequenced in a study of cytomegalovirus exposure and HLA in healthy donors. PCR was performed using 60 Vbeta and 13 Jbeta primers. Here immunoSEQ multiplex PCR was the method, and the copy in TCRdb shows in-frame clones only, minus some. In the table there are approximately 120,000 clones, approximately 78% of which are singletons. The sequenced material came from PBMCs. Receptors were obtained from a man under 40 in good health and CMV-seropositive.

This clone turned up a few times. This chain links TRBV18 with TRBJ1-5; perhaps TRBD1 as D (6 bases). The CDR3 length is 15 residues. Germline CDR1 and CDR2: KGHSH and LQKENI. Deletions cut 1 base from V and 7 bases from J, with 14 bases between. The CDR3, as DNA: TGTGCCAGCTCACCACAACAGGGCAAAGAACAGCCCCAGCATTTT. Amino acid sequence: CASSPQQGKEQPQHF. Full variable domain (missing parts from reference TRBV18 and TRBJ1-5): NAGVMQNPRHLVRRRGQEARLRCSPMKGHSHVYWYRQLPEEGLKFMVYLQKENIIDESGMPKERFSAEFPKEGPSILRIQQVVRGDSAAYFCASSPQQGKEQPQHFGDGTRLSIL.

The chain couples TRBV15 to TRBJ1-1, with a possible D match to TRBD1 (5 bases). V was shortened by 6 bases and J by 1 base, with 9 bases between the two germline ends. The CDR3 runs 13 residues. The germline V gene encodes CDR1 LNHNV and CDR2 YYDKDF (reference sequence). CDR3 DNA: TGTGCCACCAGTGACAGACCGAACACTGAAGCTTTCTTT. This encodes CATSDRPNTEAFF. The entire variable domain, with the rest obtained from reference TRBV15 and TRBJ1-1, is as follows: DAMVIQNPRYQVTQFGKPVTLSCSQTLNHNVMYWYQQKSSQAPKLLFHYYDKDFNNEADTPDNFQSRRPNTSFCFLDIRSPGLGDTAMYLCATSDRPNTEAFFGQGTRLTVV.

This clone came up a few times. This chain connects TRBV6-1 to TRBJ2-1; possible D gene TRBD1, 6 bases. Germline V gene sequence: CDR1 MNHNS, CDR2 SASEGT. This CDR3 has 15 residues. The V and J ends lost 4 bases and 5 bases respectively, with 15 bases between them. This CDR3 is CASSATGWGDNEQFF. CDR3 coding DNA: TGTGCCAGCAGTGCTACAGGGTGGGGAGACAATGAGCAGTTCTTC.

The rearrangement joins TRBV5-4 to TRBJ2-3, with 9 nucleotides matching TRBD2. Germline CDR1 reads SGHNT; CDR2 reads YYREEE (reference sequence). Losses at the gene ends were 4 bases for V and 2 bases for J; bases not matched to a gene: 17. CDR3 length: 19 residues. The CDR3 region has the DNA TGTGCCAGCAGCCCTGGCGCCGGAGTAGCGGGGGCCTACACAGATACGCAGTATTTT. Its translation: CASSPGAGVAGAYTDTQYF. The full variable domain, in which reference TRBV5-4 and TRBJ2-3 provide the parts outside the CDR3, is ETGVTQSPTHLIKTRGQQVTLRCSSQSGHNTVSWYQQALGQGPQFIFQYYREEENGRGNFPPRFSGLQFPNYSSELNVNALELDDSALYLCASSPGAGVAGAYTDTQYFGPGTRLTVL.

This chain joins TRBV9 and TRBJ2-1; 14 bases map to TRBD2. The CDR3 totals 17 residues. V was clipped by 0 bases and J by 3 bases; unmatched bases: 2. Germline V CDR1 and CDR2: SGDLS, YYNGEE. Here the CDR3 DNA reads TGTGCCAGCAGCGTAGGACTAGCGGGAGGGTTCTACAATGAGCAGTTCTTC. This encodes CASSVGLAGGFYNEQFF. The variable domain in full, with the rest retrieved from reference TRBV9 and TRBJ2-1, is DSGVTQTPKHLITATGQRVTLRCSPRSGDLSVYWYQQSLDQGLQFLIQYYNGEERAKGNILERFSAQQFPDLHSELNLSSLELGDSALYFCASSVGLAGGFYNEQFFGPGTRLTVL.